These 21 T cell receptor beta chains were sequenced from one sample in a study of response to subunit inactivated influenza vaccine. TCRdb processed the RT-PCR reads anew with MiXCR; each CDR3 protein has one entry. The sample includes roughly 790,000 distinct CDR3 sequences, 21% of them seen just once. The sample consisted of PBMCs from blood, taken less than 6 days after vaccination. All receptors derive from a middle-aged man who received an inactivated influenza vaccine.

This sequence joins TRBV5-1 and TRBJ1-2; the match to TRBD1 covers 11 bases. Germline V CDR1 and CDR2: SGHRS, YFSETQ. V lost 4 bases, J lost 4 bases, and 9 bases stayed unmatched. The length of the CDR3 is 16 residues. CDR3 protein: CASSRGQGARGYGYTF. DNA of the CDR3: TGCGCCAGCAGCCGCGGACAGGGGGCGCGGGGCTATGGCTACACCTTC. Using reference TRBV5-1 and TRBJ1-2 for the parts outside the CDR3, the full variable domain is KAGVTQTPRYLIKTRGQQVTLSCSPISGHRSVSWYQQTPGQGLQFLFEYFSETQRNKGNFPGRFSGRQFSNSRSEMNVSTLELGDSALYLCASSRGQGARGYGYTFGSGTRLTVV.

The V call is TRBV2, the J call TRBJ2-7; 10 bases match TRBD1. Germline V lookup: CDR1 SNHLY, CDR2 FYNNEI. Trimming at V came to 7 bases and at J to 3 bases, leaving 3 bases not matched to a gene. The CDR3 covers 13 residues. For the CDR3, the DNA is TGTGCCAGCATAAGGGACAGGGGCTACGAGCAGTACTTC. Translation: CASIRDRGYEQYF. The full variable domain, its missing parts supplied by reference TRBV2 and TRBJ2-7, is EPEVTQTPSHQVTQMGQEVILRCVPISNHLYFYWYRQILGQKVEFLVSFYNNEISEKSEIFDDQFSVERPDGSNFTLKIRSTKLEDSAMYFCASIRDRGYEQYFGPGTRLTVT.

This rearrangement joins TRBV7-2 to TRBJ2-1; the D is unclear. CDR3 size: 13 residues. The V end was cut by 6 bases, the J end by 0 bases, with 6 bases between. Germline CDR1 is SGHTA and CDR2 is FQGNSA. CDR3 loop: CASRVSSYNEQFF. In DNA form, the CDR3 reads TGTGCCAGCAGAGTAAGCTCCTACAATGAGCAGTTCTTC.

This clonotype was seen many times. The chain employs TRBV7-8 and TRBJ2-2; D not certain. The ends were cut back, 1 base at V and 1 base at J, with 4 bases in the middle. This CDR3 contains 14 residues. In germline, CDR1 is SGHVS, CDR2 FQNEAQ. Here the CDR3 reads CASSLVQNTGELFF. CDR3 bases: TGTGCCAGCAGCTTAGTTCAGAACACCGGGGAGCTGTTTTTT.

This clonotype appeared many times. The CDR3 nucleotides are TGCAGCGCTGGGGACAGCAAAGAGACCCAGTACTTC. Translation: CSAGDSKETQYF. The rearrangement links TRBV29-1 to TRBJ2-5; 7 positions agree with TRBD1. Trimming removed 7 bases from V and 3 bases from J; junction bases left unmatched: 5. In germline, CDR1 is SQVTM, CDR2 ANQGSEA. CDR3 length: 12 residues.

The table lists this clonotype with many counts. This chain connects TRBV6-2 or TRBV6-3 to TRBJ2-1; the match to TRBD2 covers 8 bases. After removal of 0 bases from V and 4 bases from J, the junction contained 5 bases not matched to a gene. CDR1 MNHEY and CDR2 SVGEGT come from the germline V gene. The CDR3 runs 16 residues. Written as DNA, the CDR3 is TGTGCCAGCAGTTACTCGCCGGCGGGGGGTTACAATGAGCAGTTCTTC. Translating gives CASSYSPAGGYNEQFF.

This clonotype has just a few counts. The chain recombines TRBV7-2 with TRBJ2-3; a weak D match, TRBD1 (5 bases). Looked up from germline, CDR1 is SGHTA and CDR2 is FQGNSA. The V end lost 3 bases, the J end lost 6 bases, and 13 bases lay between the germline ends. The length of the CDR3 is 14 residues. The CDR3: CASSLAGRQDTQYF. In DNA, the CDR3 is TGTGCCAGCAGCTTGGCCGGACGACAGGATACGCAGTATTTT. The full variable domain, rest sourced from reference TRBV7-2 and TRBJ2-3, is GAGVSQSPSNKVTEKGKDVELRCDPISGHTALYWYRQSLGQGLEFLIYFQGNSAPDKSGLPSDRFSAERTGGSVSTLTIQRTQQEDSAVYLCASSLAGRQDTQYFGPGTRLTVL.

The chain combines TRBV10-3 with TRBJ2-3; D unresolved. Germline CDR1 reads ENHRY; CDR2 reads SYGVKD. With 2 bases removed from V and 4 bases from J, the gap between germline ends came to 4 bases. The length of the CDR3 is 12 residues. CDR3 protein: CAISEEADTQYF. The CDR3 coding sequence is TGTGCCATCAGTGAGGAGGCAGATACGCAGTATTTT.

This sequence joins TRBV29-1 and TRBJ2-7, with D hard to call. Trimming cost V 7 bases and J 6 bases, with 13 bases left between them. This CDR3 region has 11 residues. Germline values: CDR1 SQVTM, CDR2 ANQGSEA. CDR3 residues: CSAGGRTEQYF. The CDR3 DNA sequence: TGCAGCGCTGGTGGTCGGACCGAGCAGTACTTC.

The sample holds a few counts of this clonotype. The J gene is TRBJ2-1, the V gene TRBV7-9; the D gene could be TRBD1 or TRBD2 (6 bases each). The length of the CDR3 is 14 residues. V lost 4 bases and J 3 bases, leaving 10 bases between the germline ends. Per the germline V gene, CDR1 is SEHNR and CDR2 is FQNEAQ (reference sequence). CDR3 residues: CASSWGAIYNEQFF. For the CDR3, the DNA is TGTGCCAGCAGCTGGGGGGCTATCTACAATGAGCAGTTCTTC.

This clonotype has at least ten counts. CDR3 bases: TGTGCCAGCAGTTTAGGGGGCTCGCTACGGGTGACCCAGTACTTC. Its protein product is CASSLGGSLRVTQYF. This chain uses TRBV12-3 or TRBV12-4 with TRBJ2-5, with a tentative D call TRBD1 (5 bases). This CDR3 has 15 amino acids. V was trimmed by 1 base and J by 7 bases, leaving 16 bases between them.

This chain connects TRBV29-1 to TRBJ2-7, with 14 bases identical to TRBD2. V lost 7 bases to trimming and J lost 1 base; unmatched junction nucleotides: 9. CDR1 is SQVTM, CDR2 ANQGSEA, per germline. The CDR3 contains 16 residues. The CDR3 spells CSARTSGRSFSYEQYF. The CDR3 nucleotides read TGCAGCGCTAGGACTAGCGGGAGGTCCTTTTCCTACGAGCAGTACTTC.

The chain joins TRBV12-3 or TRBV12-4 to TRBJ2-1; possibly TRBD1 for D (5 bases). Trimming took 3 bases from V and 8 from J, leaving 14 bases between them. There are 14 residues in the CDR3. CDR3 protein: CASSFSRVVDEQFF. The CDR3, as DNA: TGTGCCAGCAGTTTCTCCAGGGTCGTAGATGAGCAGTTCTTC.

The chain links TRBV20-1 to TRBJ2-1; the match to TRBD2 covers 10 bases. Germline V gene sequence: CDR1 DFQATT, CDR2 SNEGSKA (reference sequence). The CDR3 spans 15 residues. J gave up 2 bases and V 3 bases, and 4 bases lay outside the gene matches. In DNA, the CDR3 is TGCAGTGCTAGGGCGCTAGCGGGGGCCTACAATGAGCAGTTCTTC. This translates into CSARALAGAYNEQFF.

The chain joins TRBV10-1 to TRBJ1-6; no clear D. CDR1 and CDR2 (germline): WNHNN, SYGVQD (reference sequence). V shed 7 bases and J shed 6 bases, with 10 bases lying between them. The CDR3 sequence is 13 residues long. The CDR3 DNA is TGCGCCAGCACCGCATCAAGTAATTCACCCCTCCACTTT. Amino acids: CASTASSNSPLHF.

This clonotype was seen more than once but under ten times. This rearrangement joins TRBV5-1 to TRBJ2-3, with D perhaps TRBD1 (5 bases). The CDR3 is 15 amino acids. Deletions cut 3 bases from V and 1 base from J, with 12 bases between. Germline V gene sequence: CDR1 SGHRS, CDR2 YFSETQ. CDR3 in DNA: TGCGCCAGCAGCTCTACGCAAGGGGGCACAGATACGCAGTATTTT. It encodes CASSSTQGGTDTQYF.

V usage is TRBV7-9 and J usage is TRBJ2-1; TRBD2 matches at 8 bases. CDR1 and CDR2 (germline): SEHNR, FQNEAQ (reference sequence). Trimming at V came to 0 bases and at J to 7 bases, leaving 2 bases not matched to a gene. The CDR3 extends over 14 amino acids. Written as DNA, the CDR3 is TGTGCCAGCAGCTTAGCTAGCGGGACGAATGAGCAGTTCTTC. This codes for CASSLASGTNEQFF.

This clonotype was picked up a small number of times. The genes are TRBV20-1 and TRBJ2-5, with a weak D call TRBD2 (6 bases). V shed 1 base and J shed 4 bases, with 10 bases lying between them. CDR1 is DFQATT, CDR2 SNEGSKA, per germline (reference sequence). CDR3 length equals 13 residues. The CDR3 DNA follows: TGCAGTGCTAGAGGTTTGACTAGAGAGACCCAGTACTTC. Its translation: CSARGLTRETQYF.

CDR3 loop: CASSRSRGLRTGELFF. The CDR3 DNA follows: TGTGCCAGCAGCCGATCCAGGGGGCTGCGGACCGGGGAGCTGTTTTTT. The chain links TRBV6-2 or TRBV6-3 to TRBJ2-2; 8 bases map to TRBD1. V trimming: 6 bases; J trimming: 5 bases; junction bases outside the gene matches: 11. The CDR3 is made up of 16 amino acids. CDR1 is MNHEY and CDR2 is SVGEGT in the germline V gene.

V gene TRBV6-5 combines with J gene TRBJ1-5, with no clear D. This CDR3 comprises 13 residues. V was pared by 0 bases and J by 5 bases, with 5 bases between. Germline loops: CDR1 MNHEY, CDR2 SVGAGI. CDR3 bases: TGTGCCAGCAGTTACTCGGAAGATCAGCCCCAGCATTTT. Amino acids: CASSYSEDQPQHF.

The sample holds a few counts of this clonotype. The chain has TRBV4-1 and TRBJ2-3, with TRBD1 matching 7 bases. This CDR3 contains 21 residues. Germline V gives CDR1 MGHRA, CDR2 YSYEKL. The ends lost 3 bases at V and 3 bases at J; junction bases unmatched: 24. The CDR3 nucleotides read TGCGCCAGCAGCCACCTGGGACAGCGTACAAAGATCTCGCCACCAACAGATACGCAGTATTTT. The encoded protein is CASSHLGQRTKISPPTDTQYF.